A selection of T cell receptor beta chains follows, all from one sample in a study of blood T cell repertoires in COVID-19. Clones were sequenced by immunoSEQ multiplex PCR, and TCRdb holds only the in-frame ones, with some missing. The sample lists a few hundred thousand clones, 80% to 90% occurring once. The sequenced sample was PBMCs or T cells enriched from blood (not recorded which). Every receptor here comes from a man younger than 45 who had recovered from COVID-19. CDR3s include the opening cysteine and the closing phenylalanine or tryptophan. D genes are given only for firm matches. Clone size, where shown, is once, few, many, or a class for clones that have expanded.

v_call	j_call	clone_size	cdr3_length	d_call	cdr3_aa	cdr3_nt
TRBV24-1	TRBJ1-1	-	13	-	CATRRTENTEAFF	TGTGCCACCCGGCGGACAGAGAACACTGAAGCTTTCTTT
TRBV6-2/TRBV6-3	TRBJ2-6	-	18	-	CASSYRTRTSSGANVLTF	TGTGCCAGCAGTTACAGAACCCGGACAAGCTCTGGGGCCAACGTCCTGACTTTC
TRBV5-1	TRBJ2-7	-	15	TRBD1	CASSLTGVGLYEQYF	TGCGCCAGCAGCTTGACAGGGGTCGGGCTCTACGAGCAGTACTTC
TRBV7-2	TRBJ1-2	-	16	-	CASSLGFGREDYGYTF	TGTGCCAGCAGCTTAGGCTTCGGCAGGGAGGACTATGGCTACACCTTC
TRBV4-3	TRBJ1-4	-	13	-	CASSQGQRQKLFF	TGCGCCAGCAGCCAAGGACAGAGACAAAAACTGTTTTTT
TRBV10-3	TRBJ2-2	-	16	-	CAISDYLTGSTGELFF	TGTGCCATCAGTGACTATTTAACAGGGTCAACCGGGGAGCTGTTTTTT
TRBV5-1	TRBJ2-7	-	14	TRBD1	CASSWGQGAYEQYF	TGCGCCAGCAGCTGGGGACAGGGAGCCTACGAGCAGTACTTC
TRBV3-1/TRBV3-2	TRBJ1-1	-	15	-	CASRQTTVMNTEAFF	TGTGCCAGCAGACAAACGACAGTTATGAACACTGAAGCTTTCTTT
TRBV5-8	TRBJ2-7	-	14	TRBD1	CASSLTGAAGEQYF	TGTGCCAGCAGCTTAACAGGGGCCGCGGGCGAGCAGTACTTC
TRBV9	TRBJ1-3	-	15	-	CASSVDGGSGNTIYF	TGTGCCAGCAGCGTAGACGGGGGCTCTGGAAACACCATATATTTT
TRBV28	TRBJ2-5	-	14	-	CASSFDDSEETQYF	TGTGCCAGCAGTTTCGACGACTCTGAAGAGACCCAGTACTTC
TRBV12-5	TRBJ2-1	few	15	TRBD1	CASGYPTGNGHEQFF	TGTGCTAGTGGTTACCCGACAGGGAATGGACATGAGCAGTTCTTC
TRBV28	TRBJ2-2	-	12	-	CASRLASGELFF	TGTGCCAGCAGACTAGCCTCCGGGGAGCTGTTTTTT
TRBV7-8	TRBJ2-1	-	13	-	CASSYSRGNEQFF	TGTGCCAGCAGCTATTCTAGAGGTAATGAGCAGTTCTTC
TRBV7-9	TRBJ2-7	-	17	TRBD2	CASSLRGLAGGSYEQYF	TGTGCCAGCAGCTTGAGAGGGTTAGCGGGAGGTTCCTACGAGCAGTACTTC
TRBV7-2	TRBJ1-1	-	14	TRBD1	CASSLGQGWLGAFF	TGTGCCAGCAGCTTAGGACAGGGGTGGTTGGGAGCTTTCTTT
TRBV11-2	TRBJ1-2	-	18	-	CASSLNSGHPDLSYGYTF	TGTGCCAGCAGCTTAAACTCCGGACACCCCGACCTATCCTATGGCTACACCTTC
TRBV5-4	TRBJ2-5	-	14	-	CASSLPAQAETQYF	TGTGCCAGCAGCCTCCCGGCCCAGGCGGAGACCCAGTACTTC
TRBV12-5	TRBJ1-1	few	13	-	CASTGPMNTEAFF	TGTGCTAGTACAGGTCCCATGAACACTGAAGCTTTCTTT
TRBV19	TRBJ1-1	-	14	-	CASNPMWQNTEAFF	TGTGCCAGTAATCCCATGTGGCAGAACACTGAAGCTTTCTTT
TRBV7-2	TRBJ2-3	-	13	-	CASSWGVTDTQYF	TGTGCCAGCAGTTGGGGGGTCACAGATACGCAGTATTTT
TRBV25-1	TRBJ2-1	-	15	-	CASQRISGSYNEQFF	TGTGCCAGCCAACGGATTAGCGGCTCCTACAATGAGCAGTTCTTC
TRBV30	TRBJ2-1	-	13	TRBD2	CAAGTSGRQEQFF	TGTGCCGCCGGGACTAGCGGGAGACAAGAGCAGTTCTTC
TRBV3-1/TRBV3-2	TRBJ1-3	-	15	-	CASSVNRDSGNTIYF	TGTGCCAGCAGCGTAAACAGGGACTCTGGAAACACCATATATTTT
TRBV11-2	TRBJ2-6	-	18	TRBD2	CASSLASGPYSGANVLTF	TGTGCCAGCAGCTTGGCTAGCGGTCCTTACTCTGGTGCCAACGTCCTGACTTTC
TRBV12-3/TRBV12-4	TRBJ1-1	-	11	-	CASSLQVEAFF	TGTGCCAGCAGTTTACAGGTTGAAGCTTTCTTT
TRBV9	TRBJ1-6	few	15	TRBD1	CASSVGQGGNSPLHF	TGTGCCAGCAGCGTAGGACAGGGGGGTAATTCACCCCTCCACTTT
TRBV5-6	TRBJ1-2	-	18	TRBD1	CASSLRTVDRALGYGYTF	TGTGCCAGCAGCTTGCGTACAGTGGACAGGGCCTTGGGATATGGCTACACCTTC
TRBV4-3	TRBJ1-2	-	14	-	CASSQDLRTGGYTF	TGCGCCAGCAGCCAAGATCTCCGGACGGGAGGCTACACCTTC
TRBV7-8	TRBJ2-1	-	15	TRBD1	CASSPLGQGHNEQFF	TGTGCCAGCAGCCCTCTAGGACAGGGCCACAATGAGCAGTTCTTC
TRBV5-1	TRBJ2-3	-	16	TRBD2	CASSPERGGGTDTQYF	TGCGCCAGCAGCCCTGAACGGGGGGGCGGCACAGATACGCAGTATTTT
TRBV10-3	TRBJ2-2	once	15	-	CAIRGTDRNTGELFF	TGTGCCATCAGGGGTACGGACAGGAACACCGGGGAGCTGTTTTTT
TRBV24-1	TRBJ2-3	-	15	TRBD1	CATSDSGTGKDTQYF	TGTGCCACCAGTGATTCCGGGACAGGCAAAGATACGCAGTATTTT
TRBV5-8	TRBJ2-3	-	15	-	CASSFLFWRTDTQYF	TGTGCCAGCAGCTTTTTATTCTGGCGCACAGATACGCAGTATTTT
TRBV21-1	TRBJ1-1	-	19	-	CASSKEAPGQRTENTEAFF	TGTGCCAGCAGCAAAGAAGCGCCAGGACAGCGGACAGAGAACACTGAAGCTTTCTTT
TRBV7-9	TRBJ2-7	-	16	TRBD2	CASSWTSGRRPYEQYF	TGTGCCAGCAGCTGGACTAGCGGGAGGCGACCCTACGAGCAGTACTTC
TRBV10-1	TRBJ2-3	-	14	-	CASAKDGGADTQYF	TGCGCCAGCGCCAAGGATGGGGGCGCAGATACGCAGTATTTT
TRBV4-2	TRBJ1-1	once	14	-	CASSQDSVFTEAFF	TGTGCCAGCAGCCAAGACAGTGTCTTCACTGAAGCTTTCTTT
TRBV29-1	TRBJ2-7	-	13	TRBD2	CSADGGDLGEQYF	TGCAGCGCCGATGGGGGGGACCTCGGCGAGCAGTACTTC
TRBV7-9	TRBJ2-7	-	13	-	CASSLTGGDEQYF	TGTGCCAGCAGCTTAACAGGGGGGGACGAGCAGTACTTC
TRBV28	TRBJ2-7	-	13	-	CASSFRLFDEQYF	TGTGCCAGCAGTTTTAGACTGTTTGACGAGCAGTACTTC
TRBV27	TRBJ1-2	-	15	TRBD1	CASSPFRGLGYGYTF	TGTGCCAGCAGCCCGTTCAGGGGGCTTGGCTATGGCTACACCTTC
TRBV12-3/TRBV12-4	TRBJ1-5	-	13	-	CASSFGGNQPQHF	TGTGCCAGCAGTTTTGGGGGGAATCAGCCCCAGCATTTT
TRBV4-3	TRBJ2-1	many	15	TRBD2	CASSQEASGRHEQFF	TGCGCCAGCAGCCAAGAAGCTAGCGGGAGACATGAGCAGTTCTTC
TRBV7-2	TRBJ1-1	-	13	-	CASSLGANTEAFF	TGTGCCAGCAGCTTAGGCGCAAACACTGAAGCTTTCTTT
TRBV13	TRBJ2-5	once	16	TRBD1	CASSLGRTGAEETQYF	TGTGCCAGCAGCTTAGGGAGGACAGGGGCAGAGGAGACCCAGTACTTC